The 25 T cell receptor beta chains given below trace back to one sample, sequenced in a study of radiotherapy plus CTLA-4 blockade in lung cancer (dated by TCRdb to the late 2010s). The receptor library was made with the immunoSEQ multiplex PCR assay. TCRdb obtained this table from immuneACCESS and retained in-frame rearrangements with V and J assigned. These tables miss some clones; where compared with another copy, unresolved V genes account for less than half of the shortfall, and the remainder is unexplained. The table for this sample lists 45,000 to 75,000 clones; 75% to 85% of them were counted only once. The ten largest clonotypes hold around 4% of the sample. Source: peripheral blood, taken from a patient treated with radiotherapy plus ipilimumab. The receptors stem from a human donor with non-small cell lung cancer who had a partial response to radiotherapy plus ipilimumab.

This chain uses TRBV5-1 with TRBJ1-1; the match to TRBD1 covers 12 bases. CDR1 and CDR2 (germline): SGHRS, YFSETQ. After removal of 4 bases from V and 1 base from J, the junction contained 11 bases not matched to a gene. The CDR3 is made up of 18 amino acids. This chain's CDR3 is CASSVGQGAFKGNTEAFF. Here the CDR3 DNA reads TGCGCCAGCAGCGTGGGACAGGGGGCTTTCAAGGGGAACACTGAAGCTTTCTTT. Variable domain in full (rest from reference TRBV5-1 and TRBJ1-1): KAGVTQTPRYLIKTRGQQVTLSCSPISGHRSVSWYQQTPGQGLQFLFEYFSETQRNKGNFPGRFSGRQFSNSRSEMNVSTLELGDSALYLCASSVGQGAFKGNTEAFFGQGTRLTVV.

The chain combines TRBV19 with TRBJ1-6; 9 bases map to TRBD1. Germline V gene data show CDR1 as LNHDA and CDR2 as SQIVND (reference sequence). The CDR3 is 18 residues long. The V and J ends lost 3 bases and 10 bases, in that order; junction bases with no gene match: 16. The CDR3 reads CASSMMGDRGGVGSPLHF. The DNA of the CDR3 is TGTGCCAGTAGTATGATGGGCGACAGGGGGGGTGTAGGATCACCCCTCCACTTT.

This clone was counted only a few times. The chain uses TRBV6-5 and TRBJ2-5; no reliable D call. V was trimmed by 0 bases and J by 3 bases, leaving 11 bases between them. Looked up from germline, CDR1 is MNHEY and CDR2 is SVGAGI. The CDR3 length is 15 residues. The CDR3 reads CASSYSKNREETQYF. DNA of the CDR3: TGTGCCAGCAGTTACTCGAAAAATCGGGAAGAGACCCAGTACTTC.

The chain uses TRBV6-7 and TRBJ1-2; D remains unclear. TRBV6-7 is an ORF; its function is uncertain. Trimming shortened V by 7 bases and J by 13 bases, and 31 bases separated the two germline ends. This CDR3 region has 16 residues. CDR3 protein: CASNLQGRALRAMGTF. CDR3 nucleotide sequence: TGTGCCAGCAACTTACAAGGGAGGGCCCTAAGGGCTATGGGCACCTTC.

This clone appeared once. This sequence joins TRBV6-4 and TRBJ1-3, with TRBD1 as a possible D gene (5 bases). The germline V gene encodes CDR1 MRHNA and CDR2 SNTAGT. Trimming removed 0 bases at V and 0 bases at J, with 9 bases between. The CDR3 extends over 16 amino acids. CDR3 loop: CASSDSRTSSGNTIYF. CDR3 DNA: TGTGCCAGCAGTGACTCTCGGACAAGCTCTGGAAACACCATATATTTT.

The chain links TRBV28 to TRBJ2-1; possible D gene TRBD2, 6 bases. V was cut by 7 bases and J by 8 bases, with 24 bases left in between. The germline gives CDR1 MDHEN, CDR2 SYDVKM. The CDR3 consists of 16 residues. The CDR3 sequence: CASKPPWRAGIHEQFF. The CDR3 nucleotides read TGTGCCAGCAAGCCCCCGTGGAGGGCCGGCATACATGAGCAGTTCTTC.

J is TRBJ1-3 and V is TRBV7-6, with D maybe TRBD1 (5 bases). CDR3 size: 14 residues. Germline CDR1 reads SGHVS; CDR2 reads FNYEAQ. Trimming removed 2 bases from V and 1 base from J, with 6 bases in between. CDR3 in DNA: TGTGCCAGCAGCTTATCAGGGTCTGGAAACACCATATATTTT. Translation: CASSLSGSGNTIYF.

The CDR3 reads CAINPGLGADTQYF. The CDR3 nucleotides read TGTGCCATCAATCCGGGACTAGGGGCAGATACGCAGTATTTT. This chain uses TRBV10-3 with TRBJ2-3; 8 positions agree with TRBD2. There are 14 residues in the CDR3. With 7 bases clipped from V and 4 bases from J, the junction kept 7 bases outside the gene matches. Germline V lookup: CDR1 ENHRY, CDR2 SYGVKD.

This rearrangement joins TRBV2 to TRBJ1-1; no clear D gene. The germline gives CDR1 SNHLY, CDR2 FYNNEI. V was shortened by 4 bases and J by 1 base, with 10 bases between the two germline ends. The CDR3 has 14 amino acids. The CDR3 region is CASSALTGNTEAFF. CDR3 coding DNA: TGTGCCAGCAGTGCCCTGACGGGGAACACTGAAGCTTTCTTT. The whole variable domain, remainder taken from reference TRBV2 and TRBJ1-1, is EPEVTQTPSHQVTQMGQEVILRCVPISNHLYFYWYRQILGQKVEFLVSFYNNEISEKSEIFDDQFSVERPDGSNFTLKIRSTKLEDSAMYFCASSALTGNTEAFFGQGTRLTVV.

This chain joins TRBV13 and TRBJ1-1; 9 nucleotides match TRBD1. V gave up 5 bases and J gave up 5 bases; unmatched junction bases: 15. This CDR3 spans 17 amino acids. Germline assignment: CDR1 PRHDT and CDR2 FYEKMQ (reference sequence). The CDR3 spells CASSPTGTGLVYTEAFF. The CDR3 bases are TGTGCCAGCAGCCCCACGGGGACAGGGTTGGTGTATACTGAAGCTTTCTTT.

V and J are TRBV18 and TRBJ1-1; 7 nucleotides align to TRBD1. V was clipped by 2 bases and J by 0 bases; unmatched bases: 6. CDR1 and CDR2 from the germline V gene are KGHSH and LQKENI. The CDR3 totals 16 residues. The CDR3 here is CASSPFEGALNTEAFF. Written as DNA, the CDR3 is TGTGCCAGCTCACCATTCGAGGGGGCCCTGAACACTGAAGCTTTCTTT.

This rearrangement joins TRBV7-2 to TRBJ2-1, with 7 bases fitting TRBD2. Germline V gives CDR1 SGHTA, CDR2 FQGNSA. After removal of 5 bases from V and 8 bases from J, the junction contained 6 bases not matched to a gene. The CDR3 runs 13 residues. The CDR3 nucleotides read TGTGCCAGCAGCACTGGGGGGGGGTATGAGCAGTTCTTC. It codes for CASSTGGGYEQFF.

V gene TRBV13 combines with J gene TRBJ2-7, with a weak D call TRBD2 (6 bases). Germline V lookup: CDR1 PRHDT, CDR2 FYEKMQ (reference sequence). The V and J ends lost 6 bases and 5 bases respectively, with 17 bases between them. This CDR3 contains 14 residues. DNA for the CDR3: TGTGCCAGCAGGGAAACGGGGGTAGCCCACGAGCAGTACTTC. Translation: CASRETGVAHEQYF.

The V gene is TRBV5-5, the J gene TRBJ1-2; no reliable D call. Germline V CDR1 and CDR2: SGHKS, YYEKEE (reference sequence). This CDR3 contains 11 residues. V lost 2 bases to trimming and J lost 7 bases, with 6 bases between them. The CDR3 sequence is CASSFGVGYTF. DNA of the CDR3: TGTGCCAGCAGCTTCGGGGTTGGCTACACCTTC.

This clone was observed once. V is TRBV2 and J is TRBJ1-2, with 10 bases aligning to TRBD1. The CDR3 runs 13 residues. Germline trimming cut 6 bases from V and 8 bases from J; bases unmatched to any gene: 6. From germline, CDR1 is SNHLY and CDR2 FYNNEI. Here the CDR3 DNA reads TGTGCCAGCAGCGGGGACAGGGGCCTGGGCTACACCTTC. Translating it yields CASSGDRGLGYTF.

CDR3 loop: CASSQSSGGNQETQYF. CDR3 bases: TGCGCCAGCAGCCAAAGTAGCGGGGGGAACCAAGAGACCCAGTACTTC. The gene calls are TRBV4-1 and TRBJ2-5; 10 nucleotides match TRBD2. V gave up 2 bases and J gave up 0 bases; unmatched junction bases: 3. This CDR3 contains 16 residues. Per germline, CDR1 MGHRA and CDR2 YSYEKL.

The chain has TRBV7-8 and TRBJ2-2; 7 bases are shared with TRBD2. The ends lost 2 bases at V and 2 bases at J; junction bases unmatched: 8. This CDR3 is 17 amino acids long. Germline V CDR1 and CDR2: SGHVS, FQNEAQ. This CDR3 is CASSLIPAGVNTGELFF. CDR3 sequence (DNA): TGTGCCAGCAGCTTAATACCGGCGGGGGTTAACACCGGGGAGCTGTTTTTT.

This chain's CDR3 is CASSPPWEGHEQFF. In nucleotides, the CDR3 is TGTGCCAGCTCACCACCGTGGGAGGGACATGAGCAGTTCTTC. The rearrangement uses TRBV18 and TRBJ2-1; 7 nucleotides match TRBD2. The V and J ends lost 0 bases and 8 bases, in that order; junction bases with no gene match: 4. CDR1 and CDR2 (germline): KGHSH, LQKENI. The CDR3 has 14 amino acids.

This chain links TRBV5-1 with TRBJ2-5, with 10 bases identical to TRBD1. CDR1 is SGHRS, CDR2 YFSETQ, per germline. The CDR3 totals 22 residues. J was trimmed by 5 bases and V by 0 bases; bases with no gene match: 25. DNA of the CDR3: TGCGCCAGCAGCTTGGTTAGGGACAGGGGACTTGCCGTGGCTCCCGGACCGGAGACCCAGTACTTC. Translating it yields CASSLVRDRGLAVAPGPETQYF. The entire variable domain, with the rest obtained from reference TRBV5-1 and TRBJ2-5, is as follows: KAGVTQTPRYLIKTRGQQVTLSCSPISGHRSVSWYQQTPGQGLQFLFEYFSETQRNKGNFPGRFSGRQFSNSRSEMNVSTLELGDSALYLCASSLVRDRGLAVAPGPETQYFGPGTRLLVL.

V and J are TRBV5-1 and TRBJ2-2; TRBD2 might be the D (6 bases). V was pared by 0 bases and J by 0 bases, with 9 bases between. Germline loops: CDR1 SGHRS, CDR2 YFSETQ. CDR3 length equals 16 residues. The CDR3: CASSLDPGANTGELFF. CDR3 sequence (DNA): TGCGCCAGCAGCTTGGATCCGGGGGCGAACACCGGGGAGCTGTTTTTT.

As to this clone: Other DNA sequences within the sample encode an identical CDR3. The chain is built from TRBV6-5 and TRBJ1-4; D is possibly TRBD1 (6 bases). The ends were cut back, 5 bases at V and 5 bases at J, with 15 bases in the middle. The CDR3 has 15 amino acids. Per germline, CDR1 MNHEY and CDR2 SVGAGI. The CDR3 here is CASSRTGTGNEKLFF. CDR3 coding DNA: TGTGCCAGCAGTCGCACCGGAACAGGGAATGAAAAACTGTTTTTT.

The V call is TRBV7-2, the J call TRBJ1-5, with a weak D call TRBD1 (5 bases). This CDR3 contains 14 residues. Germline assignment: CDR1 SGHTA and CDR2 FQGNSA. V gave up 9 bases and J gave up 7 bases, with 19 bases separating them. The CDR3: CASSRSGGNQPQHF. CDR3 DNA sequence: TGTGCCAGTTCCCGTAGCGGGGGGAACCAGCCCCAGCATTTT.

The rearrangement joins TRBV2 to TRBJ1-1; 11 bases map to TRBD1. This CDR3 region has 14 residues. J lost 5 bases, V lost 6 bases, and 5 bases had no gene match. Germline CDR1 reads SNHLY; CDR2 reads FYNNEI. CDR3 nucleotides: TGTGCCAGCAGGGGGACAGGGGGAGTTACTGAAGCTTTCTTT. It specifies CASRGTGGVTEAFF.

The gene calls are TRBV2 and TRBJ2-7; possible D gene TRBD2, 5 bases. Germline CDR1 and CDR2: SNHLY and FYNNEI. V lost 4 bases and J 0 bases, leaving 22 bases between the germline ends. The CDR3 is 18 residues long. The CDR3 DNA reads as TGTGCCAGCAGTGGCGCAGCTAGACGGAGGATACCCTCCTACGAGCAGTACTTC. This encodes CASSGAARRRIPSYEQYF. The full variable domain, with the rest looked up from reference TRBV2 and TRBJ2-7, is EPEVTQTPSHQVTQMGQEVILRCVPISNHLYFYWYRQILGQKVEFLVSFYNNEISEKSEIFDDQFSVERPDGSNFTLKIRSTKLEDSAMYFCASSGAARRRIPSYEQYFGPGTRLTVT.

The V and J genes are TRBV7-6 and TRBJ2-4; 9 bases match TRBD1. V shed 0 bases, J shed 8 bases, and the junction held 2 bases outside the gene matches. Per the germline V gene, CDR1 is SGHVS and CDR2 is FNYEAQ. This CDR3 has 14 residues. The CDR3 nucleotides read TGTGCCAGCAGCTTAGCGGGACAGGGCGACATTCAGTACTTC. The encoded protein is CASSLAGQGDIQYF.